The clone carrying this T cell receptor beta chain appeared many times. The antigen is unknown. Germline CDR1 and CDR2: LNHDA and SQIVND (reference sequence). Trimming cost V 5 bases and J 2 bases, with 24 bases left between them. The CDR3 has 18 residues. This record belongs to a study of regulatory T cells in long-lasting Graves disease. At the level of the study: The criterion for persistent Graves' disease was over 5 years of antithyroid drugs with positive TSH receptor antibodies. Study-level findings and limits: Persistent disease showed a preference for TRBV28, TRBJ1-2 and TRBJ2-5. Reduced TCR diversity was observed in persistent Graves' patients versus newly diagnosed patients.

Sequencing libraries for TCR beta were prepared with iRepertoire HTBI primers and Arm-PCR of CDR3 regions. TCRdb processed the multiplex PCR reads anew with MiXCR; each CDR3 protein has one entry. The table includes approximately 360,000 distinct CDR3 sequences, roughly 25% detected once. Specified time point: persistent/refractory GD, antithyroid drugs over 5 years with positive TRAb. From PBMCs, RNA was extracted and then used to make the TCR library. The TCR sequence derives from a woman between 40 and 50 years old with Graves disease. The source material was peripheral blood mononuclear cells (PBMCs), sampled when the disease was refractory, from a patient treated with antithyroid drugs. V is TRBV19 and J is TRBJ2-5, with a tentative D call TRBD2 (6 bases). CDR3 nucleotide sequence: TGTGCCAGTAGTCCCCTCGGAGGGGCAACCGACAGACAAGAGACCCAGTACTTC. It specifies CASSPLGGATDRQETQYF.